This TCR beta chain was recorded in a study of breast tumors, draining lymph nodes, adjacent tissues. This clonotype was seen many times. Its antigen is unidentified. The lymph nodes were axillary draining lymph nodes from breast cancer patients. There are 13 residues in the CDR3. V dropped 6 bases and J dropped 2 bases, with 9 bases sitting between them. General study results and limits: Compared with lymph nodes, tumors were less diverse; compared with nontumor tissue, more. Luminal-like breast cancer showed significantly greater tumor-nontumor repertoire similarity than basal-like breast cancer did. That most tumor T cells come from lymph nodes remained unproven.

Each CDR3 protein is one row after TCRdb ran MiXCR on the multiplex PCR reads. The table records fewer than 150,000 distinct CDR3 sequences, approximately 22% of them present only once. Sequencing input: axillary lymph node tissue. The receptor was derived from a female donor with breast cancer. Some clones in this sample may be carry-over from other donors' samples. The J gene is TRBJ2-3, the V gene TRBV12-3 or TRBV12-4; D is perhaps TRBD2 (6 bases). The CDR3 DNA reads TGTGCCAGCAGCCGGAGGGACACAGATACGCAGTATTTT. Translated: CASSRRDTDTQYF.